This TCR beta chain derives from a study of T cells in Graves' hyperthyroidism and ophthalmopathy (dated by TCRdb to the late 2010s). With regard to the full study: To identify TCR V-J signatures that set the groups apart, the researchers used a discovery cohort of 90 to 100 patients, made up of about 44 with Graves' ophthalmopathy and about 60 with stable Graves' hyperthyroidism. The paper reports TCR Vbeta CDR3 sequencing of fewer than 150 peripheral blood samples: approximately 41 ophthalmopathy, over 70 hyperthyroidism and around 17 progressor patients. The 75 to 100 discovery patients were randomly split 7:3 into training and test sets. In addition, the study compared T-cell repertoires in thyroid tissue and in blood from about six Graves' hyperthyroidism patients. Following sampling, methimazole starting at 30 mg daily was given to hyperthyroidism patients, and high-dose intravenous methylprednisolone was given to ophthalmopathy patients. Prospective prediction of ophthalmopathy was tested in an independent validation cohort consisting of roughly 19 hyperthyroidism patients and more than 15 patients who later progressed to ophthalmopathy.

The paper as a whole reports these results and caveats: A 13 V-J signature model separated ophthalmopathy from stable hyperthyroidism, with approximately 87% sensitivity and about 81% specificity in cross-validation and 80%/75% in testing. Sample size was not statistically predetermined, and investigators were not blinded to group allocation. Most expanded thyroid clonotypes (frequency above 0.001) were also detected in blood, a finding suggesting that blood repertoires may reflect thyroid immune responses. In validation, progression to ophthalmopathy was predicted by the model with 70.59% sensitivity and just over 72% specificity, a median of around 6.5 months before onset.

TCR beta CDR3 regions were amplified from RNA transcripts. A first-round RT-PCR of the TCR CDR3 used the HTBI primer set with the Qiagen OneStep RT-PCR kit. A second multiplex PCR round built the libraries, followed by size selection and purification. Paired-end sequencing of the libraries was performed with 100 bp reads on an Illumina HiSeq2000. In the source study's methods: Raw data were processed with SOAPnuke, discarding reads with adapters, uncalled bases, mean Phred below 15, or no exact constant-primer or identifier match. COPE v1.2.5 was used to merge high-quality paired reads, and clonotypes were defined as unique nucleotide sequences. MiTCR v1.1 was used to align clonotypes to the IMGT TRBV, TRBD and TRBJ reference segments. The analysis was restricted to V-J combinations with a frequency above 0.0001, which together covered roughly 99% of the repertoires. The TCS score was defined as F50 (clonal expansion) divided by E x V (chaos), with BLOSUM62-based TCRdist calculated between CDR3 peptides within each V-J. Welch's t-statistics and random forest reduced several hundred V-J features to roughly 13, which were used in a naive Bayes classifier (R e1071). The Morisita-Horn index was used to measure how similar the thyroid and blood repertoires were. Using fastp at Q25 and MiXCR, TCRdb reprocessed the public reads and kept productive beta chains. Rows are combined by CDR3 protein, so each entry shows the most common genes and DNA. These V and J calls originate from TCRdb's pipeline instead of the authors' own analysis. The sample contains a few hundred thousand distinct CDR3 sequences, about 45% of them found a single time. The ten largest clones take up around 47% of the sample.

This clonotype was seen many times. Its antigen remains undetermined. Base qualities were left out, and no much larger clone turns up one base away. Trimmed from V: 7 bases; trimmed from J: 2 bases; junction bases lacking a gene match: 11. From cysteine to phenylalanine, the CDR3 is 15 amino acids long. Of the read, only the CDR3 DNA is kept; its 45 bases are in frame from base 1. CDR1 and CDR2 (LNHDA, SQIVND) derive from the germline V gene (reference sequence). Patients with uncontrolled infections, other autoimmune diseases, pregnancy or lactation were excluded. Diagnoses relied on clinical symptoms, serum thyroxine and TRAb, thyroid ultrasound and orbital computed tomography. Total RNA was extracted using Trizol reagent, and RNA quality was assessed on an Agilent 2100 Bioanalyzer.

The chain joins TRBV19 to TRBJ2-7; TRBD1 aligns with 7 central bases. The TCR sequence derives from an adult woman with Graves' disease, either hyperthyroidism or ophthalmopathy (not recorded which). The specimen sequenced was peripheral blood or thyroid tissue (not recorded which). The CDR3 region has the sequence CASTRGSQGTYEQYF. The nucleotide sequence is TGTGCCAGTACCAGGGGGTCGCAGGGGACCTACGAGCAGTACTTC. With the portions outside the CDR3 filled from the reference TRBV19 and TRBJ2-7 genes, the complete variable region becomes DGGITQSPKYLFRKEGQNVTLSCEQNLNHDAMYWYRQDPGQGLRLIYYSQIVNDFQKGDIAEGYSVSREKKESFPLTVTSAQKNPTAFYLCASTRGSQGTYEQYFGPGTRLTVT.